One sample yielded the 5 T cell receptor beta chains listed below, sequenced in a study of spatial heterogeneity in lung cancer. Time point meaning: sample taken at primary tumor resection. TCRdb reprocessed the 5' RACE reads with MiXCR, giving one entry per CDR3 protein. The sample records 60,000 to 90,000 distinct CDR3 sequences, about 8.5% being singletons. The material sequenced was PBMCs, taken at surgery. The receptors originated from a male donor with early-stage non-small cell lung cancer.

This clonotype was detected many times. The chain joins TRBV4-1 to TRBJ1-2; TRBD1 might be the D (5 bases). Trimming left V 1 base short and J 5 bases short, with 11 bases between. From germline, CDR1 is MGHRA and CDR2 YSYEKL. CDR3 length equals 14 residues. The CDR3 region has the DNA TGCGCCAGCAGCCAAGGGACGGGGCAATATGGCTACACCTTC. Translating it yields CASSQGTGQYGYTF.

This clonotype was counted many times. The chain employs TRBV7-9 and TRBJ1-2; the match to TRBD1 covers 8 bases. This CDR3 spans 14 amino acids. Germline CDR1 is SEHNR and CDR2 is FQNEAQ (reference sequence). Trimming took 4 bases from V and 3 from J; bases not matched to a gene: 4. This CDR3 is CASSSQGAYYGYTF. The DNA for the CDR3 is TGTGCCAGCAGCTCCCAGGGGGCGTACTATGGCTACACCTTC. The full variable domain, with the rest looked up from reference TRBV7-9 and TRBJ1-2, is DTGVSQNPRHKITKRGQNVTFRCDPISEHNRLYWYRQTLGQGPEFLTYFQNEAQLEKSRLLSDRFSAERPKGSFSTLEIQRTEQGDSAMYLCASSSQGAYYGYTFGSGTRLTVV.

The sample holds a few counts of this clonotype. This chain uses TRBV5-1 with TRBJ2-1, with 7 bases identical to TRBD1. Germline V gene sequence: CDR1 SGHRS, CDR2 YFSETQ. The V and J ends lost 2 bases and 3 bases, in that order; junction bases with no gene match: 2. The CDR3 is made up of 14 amino acids. CDR3 coding DNA: TGCGCCAGCAGCTTCGGACAGGACTACAATGAGCAGTTCTTC. It encodes CASSFGQDYNEQFF.

This chain joins TRBV24-1 and TRBJ2-5; D unclear. The V end lost 4 bases, the J end lost 0 bases, and 5 bases lay between the germline ends. This CDR3 is 13 amino acids long. The germline gives CDR1 KGHDR, CDR2 SFDVKD. The CDR3 DNA follows: TGTGCCACCAGTGACTCGTACCAAGAGACCCAGTACTTC. This codes for CATSDSYQETQYF.

This clonotype was detected ten times or more. V and J are TRBV20-1 and TRBJ2-1; D gene ambiguous. The V and J ends lost 7 bases and 3 bases respectively, with 10 bases between them. This CDR3 contains 12 residues. Germline V CDR1 and CDR2: DFQATT, SNEGSKA (reference sequence). The CDR3 protein is CSVPIDYNEQFF. CDR3 coding DNA: TGCAGTGTCCCCATCGACTACAATGAGCAGTTCTTC.